This TCR beta chain was profiled in a study of blood T cell repertoires in COVID-19. Across the whole study: Italy, Spain and the United States were the sources of the convalescent and acute COVID-19 samples.

Using immunoSEQ multiplex PCR, the repertoire was profiled, and TCRdb retains in-frame clones only, with some absent. The sample records approximately 240,000 clones, approximately 84% being singletons. This clone has only a few counts. Specimen: peripheral blood. This TCR derives from a man aged 50 to 59 with acute or convalescent COVID-19.

For the CDR3, the DNA is TGTGCCAGCACCCTTAGGCGGCAGGGCGAGCTTTACGAGCAGTACTTC. Translation: CASTLRRQGELYEQYF. The chain combines TRBV28 with TRBJ2-7, with D maybe TRBD1 (5 bases). V lost 7 bases to trimming and J lost 4 bases, with 23 bases between them. The germline V gene encodes CDR1 MDHEN and CDR2 SYDVKM. The CDR3 is made up of 16 amino acids.